Each of the 4 T cell receptor beta chains below was sequenced from the same sample in a study of blood T cells in healthy people across ages. The authors ran a second PCR of about 7 to 11 cycles using a sample-barcoded 5' primer and a J-beta primer mix. TCRdb re-called the 5' RACE reads with MiXCR, one entry per CDR3 protein. The sample contains 550,000 to 750,000 distinct CDR3 sequences, approximately 21% of which appear only once. Specimen: blood. All receptors come from a man aged 70-80 years in good health.

The gene calls are TRBV6-5 and TRBJ2-5, with 8 positions matching TRBD2. Near its end, the DNA agrees better with TRBJ2-1, so the J call may be wrong. Per germline, CDR1 MNHEY and CDR2 SVGAGI. CDR3 length: 16 amino acids. CDR3 region: CASSYSPGGPYNEQFF. The CDR3 DNA reads as TGTGCCAGCAGTTACTCCCCGGGAGGGCCTTACAATGAGCAGTTCTTC.

This clonotype was recorded at least ten times. The V and J genes are TRBV4-2 and TRBJ2-2, with 7 nucleotides matching TRBD1. The V and J ends lost 4 bases and 6 bases, in that order; junction bases with no gene match: 8. The CDR3 sequence is 15 residues long. Germline V CDR1 and CDR2: LGHNA, YNFKEQ. The CDR3 loop reads CASSPYQTGAGELFF. The CDR3 DNA follows: TGTGCCAGCAGCCCATATCAAACAGGGGCCGGGGAGCTGTTTTTT.

The rearrangement uses TRBV6-1 and TRBJ2-1, with TRBD2 matching 10 bases. Germline loops: CDR1 MNHNS, CDR2 SASEGT. The ends lost 6 bases at V and 7 bases at J; junction bases unmatched: 12. The CDR3 spans 16 residues. CDR3 amino acids: CASRALNSGRRNEQFF. CDR3 coding DNA: TGTGCCAGCAGAGCCCTCAATAGCGGGAGGCGTAATGAGCAGTTCTTC.

CDR3 residues: CASSLLGGRVEQYF. The DNA of the CDR3 is TGCGCCAGCAGCTTGCTAGGGGGCAGGGTCGAGCAGTACTTC. This chain connects TRBV5-1 to TRBJ2-7; TRBD1 aligns across 7 bases. CDR1 is SGHRS and CDR2 is YFSETQ in the germline V gene. The CDR3 sequence is 14 residues long. The V segment lost 1 base and the J segment 6 bases; nucleotides outside the gene matches: 7.